These 21 T cell receptor beta chains were sequenced from one sample in a study of cytomegalovirus exposure and HLA in healthy donors. Researchers ran the PCR with 60 Vbeta and 13 Jbeta primers. Using immunoSEQ multiplex PCR, the repertoire was profiled, and TCRdb retains in-frame clones only, with some absent. The sample holds some 190,000 clones, 70% to 75% seen once. The sample taken for sequencing was PBMCs. The origin of the receptors is a man younger than 40 in good health and CMV-seropositive.

The chain couples TRBV6-6 to TRBJ2-7; D perhaps matches TRBD1 (5 bases). The V gene's germline CDR1 is MNHNY and CDR2 SVGAGI (reference sequence). The CDR3 loop spans 12 amino acids. V was pared by 8 bases and J by 2 bases, with 10 bases between. CDR3 sequence reads: CASGARAYEQYF. CDR3 sequence (DNA): TGTGCCAGCGGGGCCCGGGCCTACGAGCAGTACTTC.

The chain links TRBV6-5 to TRBJ2-7, with TRBD2 identical over 14 bases. V shed 7 bases, J shed 6 bases, and the junction held 8 bases outside the gene matches. From germline, CDR1 is MNHEY and CDR2 SVGAGI. This CDR3 has 15 residues. The CDR3 loop is CASNRKGLAGVEQYF. CDR3 DNA: TGTGCCAGCAACCGTAAGGGACTAGCGGGAGTCGAGCAGTACTTC.

The rearrangement uses TRBV6-1 and TRBJ1-1; 8 bases line up with TRBD1. This CDR3 is built from 16 residues. The germline V gene has CDR1 MNHNS and CDR2 SASEGT. With 4 bases clipped from V and 4 bases from J, the junction kept 11 bases outside the gene matches. Here the CDR3 DNA reads TGTGCCAGCAGTGCCAACCCAGGGGGCGCGAGCACTGAAGCTTTCTTT. As protein: CASSANPGGASTEAFF.

This sequence joins TRBV2 and TRBJ2-5, with TRBD1 identical over 11 bases. Germline loops: CDR1 SNHLY, CDR2 FYNNEI. This CDR3 spans 16 amino acids. Trimming took 7 bases from V and 5 from J; bases not matched to a gene: 12. In nucleotides, the CDR3 is TGTGCCAGCACTTCCTGGAGGACAGGGGGCTCGGAGACCCAGTACTTC. Translated, it gives CASTSWRTGGSETQYF.

The rearrangement uses TRBV9 and TRBJ1-1; D may be TRBD1 (6 bases). Germline CDR1 and CDR2: SGDLS and YYNGEE. This CDR3 contains 13 residues. The germline V and J ends were trimmed by 2 bases and 1 base, with 6 bases remaining between them. Written as DNA, the CDR3 is TGTGCCAGCAGCGTGGACAGGAACACTGAAGCTTTCTTT. This gives the protein CASSVDRNTEAFF.

The chain combines TRBV4-2 with TRBJ2-1, with a weak D call TRBD2 (5 bases). The V end was cut by 6 bases, the J end by 13 bases, with 13 bases between. CDR1 LGHNA and CDR2 YNFKEQ come from the germline V gene. The CDR3 has 11 residues. The CDR3 DNA follows: TGTGCCAGCAGTGAGAGAGGGCGCCAGTTCTTC. It codes for CASSERGRQFF.

This clone was seen just once. CDR3 nucleotide sequence: TGTGCCAGCTCGCAGGGAAGCACCGGGGAGCTGTTTTTT. Translation gives CASSQGSTGELFF. The chain joins TRBV6-4 to TRBJ2-2; TRBD1 might be the D (5 bases). CDR1 is MRHNA, CDR2 SNTAGT, per germline. The ends were cut back, 8 bases at V and 4 bases at J, with 11 bases in the middle. The CDR3 extends over 13 amino acids.

V and J are TRBV9 and TRBJ1-2, with D unresolved. The CDR3 runs to 14 residues. Trimming pared 3 bases from V and 7 bases from J, leaving 16 bases between. Germline CDR1 and CDR2: SGDLS and YYNGEE. In DNA, the CDR3 is TGTGCCAGCAGCGCGATGGACGAGGGAGGTGGCTACACCTTC. It encodes CASSAMDEGGGYTF. The whole variable domain, filled in from reference TRBV9 and TRBJ1-2, reads DSGVTQTPKHLITATGQRVTLRCSPRSGDLSVYWYQQSLDQGLQFLIQYYNGEERAKGNILERFSAQQFPDLHSELNLSSLELGDSALYFCASSAMDEGGGYTFGSGTRLTVV.

The chain has TRBV5-5 and TRBJ2-5; 9 nucleotides align to TRBD2. This CDR3 is 15 amino acids long. The V and J ends lost 4 bases and 5 bases, in that order; junction bases with no gene match: 9. Germline V gene data show CDR1 as SGHKS and CDR2 as YYEKEE (reference sequence). This CDR3 reads CASSHPGLASETQYF. CDR3 nucleotides: TGTGCCAGCAGCCACCCGGGACTAGCCTCGGAGACCCAGTACTTC.

The rearrangement uses TRBV4-1 and TRBJ2-5; TRBD2 agrees at 12 bases. The CDR3 length is 16 residues. CDR1 and CDR2 (germline): MGHRA, YSYEKL. The trim removed 0 bases at V and 7 bases at J, leaving 6 bases unmatched. In DNA, the CDR3 is TGCGCCAGCAGCCAAGATAGGACTAGCGGGGCTGGGACCCAGTACTTC. Amino acids: CASSQDRTSGAGTQYF.

The chain uses TRBV7-8 and TRBJ1-1; TRBD1 might be the D (5 bases). CDR3 length: 14 residues. Germline CDR1 reads SGHVS; CDR2 reads FQNEAQ. The V end was cut by 7 bases, the J end by 2 bases, with 14 bases between. CDR3 sequence reads: CASTLGGVNTEAFF. CDR3 DNA: TGTGCCAGCACCTTGGGGGGGGTAAACACTGAAGCTTTCTTT.

J is TRBJ2-7 and V is TRBV19, with 10 bases lining up with TRBD1. The CDR3 covers 14 residues. After removal of 6 bases from V and 0 bases from J, the junction contained 2 bases not matched to a gene. Germline CDR1 reads LNHDA; CDR2 reads SQIVND (reference sequence). CDR3 amino acids: CASSGQGDSYEQYF. The CDR3 coding sequence is TGTGCCAGTAGCGGACAGGGGGACTCCTACGAGCAGTACTTC.

V usage is TRBV6-1 and J usage is TRBJ1-4, with 9 positions matching TRBD1. Germline assignment: CDR1 MNHNS and CDR2 SASEGT. The CDR3 is 14 residues long. V lost 5 bases, J lost 8 bases, and 6 bases stayed unmatched. CDR3 sequence: CASSLTGGGEKLFF. The CDR3 DNA is TGTGCCAGCAGTCTGACAGGGGGAGGGGAAAAACTGTTTTTT.

The gene calls are TRBV7-3 and TRBJ1-1; TRBD1 matches at 9 bases. CDR1 is SGHTA, CDR2 FQGTGA, per germline. With V trimmed by 5 bases and J by 4 bases, 5 bases remained unmatched. The CDR3 length is 14 residues. The DNA for the CDR3 is TGTGCCAGCAGCCCACAGGGGGCGGTCACTGAAGCTTTCTTT. Its protein product is CASSPQGAVTEAFF.

V gene TRBV4-1 combines with J gene TRBJ1-2; D is ambiguous. The CDR3 is made up of 14 amino acids. The germline V gene has CDR1 MGHRA and CDR2 YSYEKL. V was clipped by 1 base and J by 7 bases, with 13 bases between them. The CDR3: CASSQVSPGGGYTF. DNA of the CDR3: TGCGCCAGCAGCCAAGTGTCCCCGGGTGGTGGCTACACCTTC.

This clone was found a few times. The genes are TRBV28 and TRBJ1-2, with 9 bases lining up with TRBD1. J lost 7 bases, V lost 5 bases, and 17 bases had no gene match. Germline CDR1 reads MDHEN; CDR2 reads SYDVKM. The CDR3 contains 17 residues. The CDR3 DNA reads TGTGCCAGCAGTCCCCCTTTCGGGGGACAGGGCTCGGTTGGCTACACCTTC. This gives the protein CASSPPFGGQGSVGYTF.

J is TRBJ2-3 and V is TRBV18, with D hard to call. The CDR3 extends over 15 amino acids. Looked up from germline, CDR1 is KGHSH and CDR2 is LQKENI. V lost 2 bases, J lost 0 bases, and 9 bases lay in between. The DNA for the CDR3 is TGTGCCAGCTCACCAAACTCGGTTAGCACAGATACGCAGTATTTT. Amino acids: CASSPNSVSTDTQYF. Supplemented by reference TRBV18 and TRBJ2-3, the full variable domain reads NAGVMQNPRHLVRRRGQEARLRCSPMKGHSHVYWYRQLPEEGLKFMVYLQKENIIDESGMPKERFSAEFPKEGPSILRIQQVVRGDSAAYFCASSPNSVSTDTQYFGPGTRLTVL.

The V gene is TRBV7-9, the J gene TRBJ1-6; the D gene is possibly TRBD1 (5 bases). The germline V and J ends were trimmed by 8 bases and 9 bases, with 11 bases remaining between them. The CDR3 has 12 residues. The germline CDR1 and CDR2 sequences are SEHNR and FQNEAQ (reference sequence). As DNA, the CDR3 is TGTGCCAGCTCCCTGGGGGGTTCACCCCTCCACTTT. Its translation is CASSLGGSPLHF.

This clone came up a few times. The V call is TRBV5-6, the J call TRBJ1-1; 8 bases are a match to TRBD1. Germline trimming cut 0 bases from V and 6 bases from J; bases unmatched to any gene: 4. The V gene's germline CDR1 is SGHDT and CDR2 YYEEEE. The CDR3 is 14 residues long. CDR3: CASSLVRGRAEAFF. The CDR3 DNA is TGTGCCAGCAGCTTGGTCAGGGGGCGCGCTGAAGCTTTCTTT.

V usage is TRBV28 and J usage is TRBJ2-7; the match to TRBD1 covers 9 bases. The CDR3 loop spans 20 amino acids. Germline values: CDR1 MDHEN, CDR2 SYDVKM. The J segment lost 0 bases and the V segment lost 3 bases, leaving 18 bases of the junction unmatched. Here the CDR3 reads CASSFPGTGYSGSPSYEQYF. CDR3 coding DNA: TGTGCCAGCAGTTTTCCCGGGACAGGGTATAGCGGGTCGCCCTCCTACGAGCAGTACTTC.

The V gene is TRBV28, the J gene TRBJ2-5; 8 bases line up with TRBD1. The CDR3 runs 14 residues. The J segment lost 5 bases and the V segment lost 6 bases, leaving 8 bases of the junction unmatched. Germline V lookup: CDR1 MDHEN, CDR2 SYDVKM. In nucleotides, the CDR3 is TGTGCCAGCAGCTCCCCGGACAGGGATGAGACCCAGTACTTC. Translated: CASSSPDRDETQYF. Full variable domain (remainder filled in from reference TRBV28 and TRBJ2-5): DVKVTQSSRYLVKRTGEKVFLECVQDMDHENMFWYRQDPGLGLRLIYFSYDVKMKEKGDIPEGYSVSREKKERFSLILESASTNQTSMYLCASSSPDRDETQYFGPGTRLLVL.